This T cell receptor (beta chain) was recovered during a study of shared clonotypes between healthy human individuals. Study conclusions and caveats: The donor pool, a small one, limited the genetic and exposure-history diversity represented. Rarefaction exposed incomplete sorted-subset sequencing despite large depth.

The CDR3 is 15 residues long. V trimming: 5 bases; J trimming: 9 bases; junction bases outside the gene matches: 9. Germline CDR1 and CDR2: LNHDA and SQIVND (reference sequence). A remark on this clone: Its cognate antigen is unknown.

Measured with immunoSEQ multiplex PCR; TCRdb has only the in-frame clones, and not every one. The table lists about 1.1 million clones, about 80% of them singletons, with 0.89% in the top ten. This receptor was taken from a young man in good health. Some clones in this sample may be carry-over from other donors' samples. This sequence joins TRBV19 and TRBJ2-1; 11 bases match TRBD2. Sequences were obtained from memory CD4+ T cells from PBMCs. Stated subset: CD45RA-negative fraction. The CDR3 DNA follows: TGTGCCAGTAGTCGTGTGACTAGCGGGAATATTGAGCAGTTCTTC. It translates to CASSRVTSGNIEQFF.